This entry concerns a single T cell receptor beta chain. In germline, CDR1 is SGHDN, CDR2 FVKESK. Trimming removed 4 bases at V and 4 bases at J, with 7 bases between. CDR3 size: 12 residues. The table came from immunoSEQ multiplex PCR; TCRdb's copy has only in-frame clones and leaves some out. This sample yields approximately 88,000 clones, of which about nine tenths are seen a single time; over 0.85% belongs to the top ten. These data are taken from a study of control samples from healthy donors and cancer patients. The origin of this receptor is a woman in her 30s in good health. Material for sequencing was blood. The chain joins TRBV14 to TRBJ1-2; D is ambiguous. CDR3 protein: CASSRGAYGYTF. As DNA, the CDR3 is TGTGCCAGCAGCCGGGGAGCCTATGGCTACACCTTC.